This section outlines one T cell receptor beta chain sequence together with its context. The data belong to a study of low-dose radiotherapy and immunotherapy resistance in tumors. Background on the study: Members of Cohort 1 were treated with 0.5 Gy per fraction every 2 weeks. The prescribed total PTV dose was 6.5 Gy.

Trimming cost V 0 bases and J 1 base, with 14 bases left between them. The germline V gene has CDR1 PRHDT and CDR2 FYEKMQ (reference sequence). The CDR3 is made up of 17 amino acids. First-strand cDNA used TRAV- and TRBV-specific primers, covering alpha and beta chains. TCRs were amplified for 20 to 25 PCR cycles with a constant-region primer and V-primer adapter. From the reads, TCRdb called clonotypes with MiXCR, one entry per CDR3 protein. The table has around 20,000 distinct CDR3 sequences, less than 85% seen once. This chain uses TRBV13 with TRBJ2-3, with D possibly matching TRBD2 (6 bases). This TCR came from a human donor with advanced metastatic prostate, ovarian, gallbladder or colorectal cancer (not recorded which). This table probably holds off-target reads from a library built for another chain. CDR3 coding DNA: TGTGCCAGCAGCTTAGGGTTTCAGGCGGGACGCACAGATACGCAGTATTTT. This gives the protein CASSLGFQAGRTDTQYF.